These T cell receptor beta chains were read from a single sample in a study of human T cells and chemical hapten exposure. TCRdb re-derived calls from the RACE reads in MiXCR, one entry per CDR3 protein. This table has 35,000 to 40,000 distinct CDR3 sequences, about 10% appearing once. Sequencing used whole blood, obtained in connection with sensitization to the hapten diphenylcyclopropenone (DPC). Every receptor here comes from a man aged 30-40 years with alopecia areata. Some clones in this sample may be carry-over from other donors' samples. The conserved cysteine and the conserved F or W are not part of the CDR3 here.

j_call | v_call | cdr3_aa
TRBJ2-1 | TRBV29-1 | SVAGLADSYNEQF
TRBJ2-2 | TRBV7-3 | ASSFQTGGLNTGELF
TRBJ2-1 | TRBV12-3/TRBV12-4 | ASSRLAGAYNEQF
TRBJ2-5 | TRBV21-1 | ASSKGQKVY
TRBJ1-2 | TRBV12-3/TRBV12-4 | ASSRDRERFHGYT
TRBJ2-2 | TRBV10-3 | AISFSAGANTGELF
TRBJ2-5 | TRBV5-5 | ASSLLSGQETQY
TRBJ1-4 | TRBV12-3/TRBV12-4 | ASTDSFGGEKLF
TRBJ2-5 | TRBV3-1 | ASSQDPRREETQY
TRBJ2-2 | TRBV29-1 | SVGENTGELF
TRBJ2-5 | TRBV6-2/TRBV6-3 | ASSYSTGSETQY
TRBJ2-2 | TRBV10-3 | AIPRGGLDTGELF
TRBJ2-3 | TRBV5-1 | ASSQQGYRDTQY
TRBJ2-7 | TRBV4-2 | ASSQLVDEQY
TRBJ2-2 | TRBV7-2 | ASSLRVVKRSFTGELF
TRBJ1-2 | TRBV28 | ASTLTGANGYT
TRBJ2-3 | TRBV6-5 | ASSYTRLPHPTDTQY
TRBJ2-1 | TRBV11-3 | ASSQNVHLAGVSYNEQF
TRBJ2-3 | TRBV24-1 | ATSRGGEDTQY
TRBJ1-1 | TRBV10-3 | AISESDREGF
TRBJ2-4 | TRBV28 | ASRAGGAKNIQY
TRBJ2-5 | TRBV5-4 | ASSRDPYQETQY
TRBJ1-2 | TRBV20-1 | SARFNRDGYYGYT
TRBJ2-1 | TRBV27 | ASWARGTYNEQF
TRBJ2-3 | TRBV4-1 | ASSQGMVDTQY
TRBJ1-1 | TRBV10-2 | ASRSGTEAF
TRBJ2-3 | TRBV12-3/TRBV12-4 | ASSFSDRDTQY
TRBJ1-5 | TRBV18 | ASSTFSGSNQPQH
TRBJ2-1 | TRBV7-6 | ASSSNVQGSHEQF
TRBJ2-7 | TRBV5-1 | ASSWWDSYEQY
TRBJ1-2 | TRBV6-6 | ASSYNAEGYGYT
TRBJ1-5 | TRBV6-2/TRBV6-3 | ASSYSSGNQPQH
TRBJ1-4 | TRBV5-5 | ASRTGTPPNEKLF
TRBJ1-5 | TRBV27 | ASTPWGQGNSNQPQH
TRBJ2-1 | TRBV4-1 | ASSQEGPRASSYNEQF
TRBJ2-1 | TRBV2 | ASSGSGRGRNEQF
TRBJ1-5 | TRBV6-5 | ASSYAPGRNQPQH
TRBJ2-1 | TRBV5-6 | ASSFSQYNEQF
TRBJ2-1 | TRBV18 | ASSPPRGSRNEQF
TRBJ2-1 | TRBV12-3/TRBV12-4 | ASTGGLAANEQF
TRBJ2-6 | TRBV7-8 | ASSFSSGASGANVLT
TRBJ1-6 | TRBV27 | ASSPIVGARASPLH
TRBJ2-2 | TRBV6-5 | ASAPGNTGELF
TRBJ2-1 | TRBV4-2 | ASSQERVGGLGEQF
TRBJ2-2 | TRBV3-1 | ASSQAGSNTGELF
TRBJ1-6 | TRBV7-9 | ASSLVGFSPLH
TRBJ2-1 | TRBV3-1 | ASSQDPSGVDNEQF
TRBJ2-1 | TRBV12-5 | ASGLVLRGASYNEQF
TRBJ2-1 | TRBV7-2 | ASSLFAGYNEQF
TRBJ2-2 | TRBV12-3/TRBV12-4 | ASSLGTAPNTGELF
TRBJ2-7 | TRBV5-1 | ASSLAGGPVEQY